The present T cell receptor (beta chain) was sequenced within a study of blood T cell repertoires in COVID-19. Libraries were prepared by immunoSEQ multiplex PCR; TCRdb keeps only in-frame clonotypes and omits some of them. The sample shows 35,000 to 55,000 clones, around 85% of them seen only once. Germline loops: CDR1 LNHDA, CDR2 SQIVND (reference sequence). V was clipped by 8 bases and J by 4 bases; unmatched bases: 4. The CDR3 totals 13 residues. The J gene is TRBJ1-3, the V gene TRBV19, with 8 bases aligning to TRBD1. The sample taken for sequencing was peripheral blood. This TCR came from a human donor in a cohort sampled during active COVID-19. CDR3 nucleotides: TGTGCCAGTGCGAGGGACAGGGGAAACACCATATATTTT. Protein: CASARDRGNTIYF.